Sequencing of this T cell receptor beta chain was carried out in a study of control samples from healthy donors and cancer patients. Germline-derived CDR1 and CDR2 are SGHAT and FQNNGV. This CDR3 is built from 15 residues. V was clipped by 5 bases and J by 4 bases, with 18 bases between them. Clones were read by immunoSEQ multiplex PCR, and TCRdb kept only the in-frame ones, dropping some. The table includes 390,000 or so clones, approximately 90% detected once. This clone came up a few times. The chain combines TRBV11-2 with TRBJ2-7; D possibly uses TRBD1 or TRBD2 (5 bases each). The sequence came from a man aged 40-49 years with head and neck cancer. Sequencing used PBMCs. The CDR3 loop reads CASSNTGRLMYEQYF. DNA for the CDR3: TGTGCCAGCAGCAACACGGGACGGCTCATGTACGAGCAGTACTTC.